A single sample is the source of the 6 T cell receptor beta chains below, sequenced in a study of neurological immune-mediated disorders. Time point noted: longitudinal time-point 2. MiXCR was run by TCRdb on the 5' RACE reads, yielding one entry per CDR3 protein. The table shows some 100,000 distinct CDR3 sequences, with less than 15% occurring only once. Sequencing used PBMCs. These receptors all come from a female donor with HTLV-1-associated myelopathy (HAM/TSP).

This clonotype was found many times. The rearrangement links TRBV18 to TRBJ2-1; D might be TRBD1 (7 bases). The CDR3 length is 16 residues. V lost 1 base and J 4 bases, leaving 14 bases between the germline ends. The V gene's germline CDR1 is KGHSH and CDR2 LQKENI. For the CDR3, the DNA is TGTGCCAGCTCACCACGGCAGGGGGAGGATTACAATGAGCAGTTCTTC. This sequence encodes CASSPRQGEDYNEQFF.

The J gene is TRBJ1-6, the V gene TRBV6-1; 7 bases are shared with TRBD1. After removal of 3 bases from V and 7 bases from J, the junction contained 12 bases not matched to a gene. The CDR3 is 17 amino acids. The germline CDR1 and CDR2 sequences are MNHNS and SASEGT. DNA for the CDR3: TGTGCCAGCAGTGAGGTTCCGGGAGGCAGGGGGAATTCACCCCTCCACTTT. This gives the protein CASSEVPGGRGNSPLHF.

In its sample, this clonotype was seen once. A much larger clone sits a single nucleotide away, making a read error possible. V and J are TRBV4-1 and TRBJ2-7; 7 bases align to TRBD2. With V trimmed by 3 bases and J by 6 bases, 11 bases remained unmatched. The V gene's germline CDR1 is MGHRA and CDR2 YSYEKL. The length of the CDR3 is 15 residues. The CDR3, as DNA: TGCGCCAGCAGCCACACCGGGGAGGGCCCATGCGAGCAGTACTTC. Protein product: CASSHTGEGPCEQYF.

This clonotype was seen at least ten times. CDR3 loop: CASREDRGAYEQYF. The CDR3, as DNA: TGTGCCAGCAGGGAGGACCGGGGGGCCTACGAGCAGTACTTC. The chain joins TRBV7-2 to TRBJ2-7; TRBD2 agrees at 7 bases. Trimming took 6 bases from V and 2 from J; bases not matched to a gene: 7. The CDR3 extends over 14 amino acids. The germline V gene encodes CDR1 SGHTA and CDR2 FQGNSA.

This clonotype was detected many times. V usage is TRBV6-5 and J usage is TRBJ1-4; D is uncertain. From germline, CDR1 is MNHEY and CDR2 SVGAGI. This CDR3 spans 12 amino acids. Trimming cost V 10 bases and J 8 bases, with 14 bases left between them. The CDR3: CATGEGPEKLFF. CDR3 sequence (DNA): TGTGCCACCGGAGAGGGCCCCGAAAAACTGTTTTTT.

This clonotype was seen repeatedly, ten times or more. V usage is TRBV20-1 and J usage is TRBJ2-3; D might be TRBD1 (6 bases). Trimming cost V 0 bases and J 1 base, with 8 bases left between them. Germline assignment: CDR1 DFQATT and CDR2 SNEGSKA (reference sequence). The CDR3 is made up of 14 amino acids. The DNA of the CDR3 is TGCAGTGCTAGAGATGCAGGGGGCACAGATACGCAGTATTTT. Amino acid sequence: CSARDAGGTDTQYF.